Included here is one T cell receptor beta chain sequence, with context. This clone appeared a few times. What this receptor recognizes is not known. No much larger clone is present one base from it, and per-base qualities are unavailable. CDR3 length: 14 amino acids, cysteine to phenylalanine. Only the CDR3 region is kept as DNA, spanning 42 bases read in frame from base 1. The V end loses 1 base and the J end loses 6 bases, and a stretch of 12 bases separates them. CDR1 and CDR2, looked up from the germline V gene, are SGHTA and FQGTGA. This entry is derived from a study of T cell changes during pregnancy in multiple sclerosis (dated by TCRdb to about 2019). A note on the overall study: The study looked at changes in the T cell repertoire across pregnancy in women with multiple sclerosis.

The library was produced with the immunoSEQ multiplex PCR assay. TCRdb re-hosts the immuneACCESS table, in-frame sequences only. Its copies lack some clones; in the studies checked, an unresolved V gene accounts for under half of them, and the cause for the rest is not known. Within this sample are fewer than 65,000 clones, with 90% to 95% of them counted one time only. The ten largest account for 0.85% to 0.9% of the sample. The specimen comprised peripheral blood, sampled before pregnancy. This TCR was sampled from a female donor with multiple sclerosis, enrolled in a pregnancy study. The chain uses TRBV7-3 and TRBJ2-5; there is no confident call for the D gene. The CDR3 region has the sequence CASSLNASPQTQYF. The bases are TGTGCCAGCAGCTTAAACGCTAGTCCGCAGACCCAGTACTTC.